These 7 T cell receptor beta chains were sequenced from one sample in a study of T cell repertoires in cytomegalovirus infection. TCRdb ran MiXCR on the reads and lists one entry per CDR3 protein. The sample lists 650,000 to 900,000 distinct CDR3 sequences; approximately 32% were seen once. Which antigens these TCRs recognize remains unknown. The starting material was cultured CD8+ T cells from PBMCs, obtained from culture after CMV antigen stimulation. These receptors all stem from a human donor in good health (CMV status not recorded). Some clones in this sample may be carry-over from other donors' samples.

The chain is built from TRBV5-6 and TRBJ1-3; D call uncertain. CDR3 size: 14 residues. Between the trimmed V and J ends, which lost 0 bases and 4 bases, there was a span of 8 bases. Germline assignment: CDR1 SGHDT and CDR2 YYEEEE. The CDR3 region has the DNA TGTGCCAGCAGCTTGGGGACCAACGGAAACACCATATATTTT. Its translation is CASSLGTNGNTIYF.

This clonotype has more than one count but fewer than ten. This chain uses TRBV28 with TRBJ2-7; 8 bases are shared with TRBD1. The CDR3 has 15 amino acids. Germline CDR1 and CDR2: MDHEN and SYDVKM. The V segment lost 6 bases and the J segment 0 bases; nucleotides outside the gene matches: 7. CDR3 region: CASSLDRGFSYEQYV. CDR3 nucleotide sequence: TGTGCCAGCAGCCTTGACAGGGGATTCTCCTACGAGCAGTACGTC.

The chain recombines TRBV19 with TRBJ2-7; 9 nucleotides line up with TRBD2. V was clipped by 3 bases and J by 2 bases; unmatched bases: 5. The germline CDR1 and CDR2 sequences are LNHDA and SQIVND (reference sequence). The length of the CDR3 is 15 residues. The DNA of the CDR3 is TGTGCCAGTAGTATTGAGACTAGCGGCACCTACGAGCAGTACTTC. Residues: CASSIETSGTYEQYF.

The chain uses TRBV11-2 and TRBJ2-3; the D gene could be TRBD1 or TRBD2 (5 bases each). Trimming took off 5 bases at V and 1 base at J, with 13 bases between the two ends. The germline gives CDR1 SGHAT, CDR2 FQNNGV. The CDR3 consists of 15 residues. CDR3 nucleotides: TGTGCCAGCAGCCCCGGTAGAGGGGGCACAGATACGCAGTATTTT. Amino acid sequence: CASSPGRGGTDTQYF. The variable domain in full, completed from reference TRBV11-2 and TRBJ2-3, reads EAGVAQSPRYKIIEKRQSVAFWCNPISGHATLYWYQQILGQGPKLLIQFQNNGVVDDSQLPKDRFSAERLKGVDSTLKIQPAKLEDSAVYLCASSPGRGGTDTQYFGPGTRLTVL.

This clonotype came up many times. The V call is TRBV19, the J call TRBJ2-5; TRBD2 might be the D (6 bases). CDR1 and CDR2 from the germline V gene are LNHDA and SQIVND (reference sequence). The CDR3 has 14 amino acids. V was pared by 3 bases and J by 3 bases, with 11 bases between. The CDR3 reads CASSIWRGEETQYF. CDR3 in DNA: TGTGCCAGTAGTATTTGGAGGGGAGAAGAGACCCAGTACTTC.

The V call is TRBV19, the J call TRBJ2-1, with 7 bases fitting TRBD2. The V and J ends lost 1 base and 8 bases, in that order; junction bases with no gene match: 8. Germline CDR1 reads LNHDA; CDR2 reads SQIVND (reference sequence). CDR3 length equals 15 residues. For the CDR3, the DNA is TGTGCCAGTAGTATAGCGGGGGGTGGCCGGCATGAGCAGTTCTTC. It specifies CASSIAGGGRHEQFF.

This chain uses TRBV7-9 with TRBJ1-2; D gene uncertain. The CDR3 is 14 amino acids. V dropped 2 bases and J dropped 6 bases, with 13 bases sitting between them. Germline V gene lookup returns CDR1 SEHNR and CDR2 FQNEAQ (reference sequence). The CDR3 spells CASSLKVHVDGYTF. The CDR3, as DNA: TGTGCCAGCAGCTTAAAGGTGCATGTGGATGGCTACACCTTC.